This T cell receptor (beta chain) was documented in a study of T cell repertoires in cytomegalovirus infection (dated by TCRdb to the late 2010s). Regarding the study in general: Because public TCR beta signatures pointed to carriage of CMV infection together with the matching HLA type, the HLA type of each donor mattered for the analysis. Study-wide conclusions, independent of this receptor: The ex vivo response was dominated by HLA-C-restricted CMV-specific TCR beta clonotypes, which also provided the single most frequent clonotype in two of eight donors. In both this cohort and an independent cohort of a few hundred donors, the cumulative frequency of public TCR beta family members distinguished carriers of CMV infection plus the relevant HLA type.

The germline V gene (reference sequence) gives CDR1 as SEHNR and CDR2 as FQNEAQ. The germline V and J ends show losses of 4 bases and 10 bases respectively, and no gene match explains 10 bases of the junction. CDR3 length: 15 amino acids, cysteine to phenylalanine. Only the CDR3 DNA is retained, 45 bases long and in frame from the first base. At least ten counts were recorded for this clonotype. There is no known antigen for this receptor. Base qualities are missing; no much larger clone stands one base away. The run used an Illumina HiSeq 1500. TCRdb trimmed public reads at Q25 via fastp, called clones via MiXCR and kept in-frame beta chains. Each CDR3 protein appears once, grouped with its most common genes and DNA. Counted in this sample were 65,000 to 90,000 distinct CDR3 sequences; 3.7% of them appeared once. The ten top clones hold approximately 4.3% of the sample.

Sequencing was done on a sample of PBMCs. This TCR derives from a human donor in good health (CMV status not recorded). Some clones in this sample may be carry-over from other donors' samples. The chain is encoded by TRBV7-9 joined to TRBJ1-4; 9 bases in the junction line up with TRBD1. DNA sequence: TGTGCCAGCAGCTACGGAGGGGACAGGGCGCGAAAACTGTTTTTT. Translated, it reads CASSYGGDRARKLFF. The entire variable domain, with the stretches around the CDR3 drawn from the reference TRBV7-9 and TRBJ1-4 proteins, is DTGVSQNPRHKITKRGQNVTFRCDPISEHNRLYWYRQTLGQGPEFLTYFQNEAQLEKSRLLSDRFSAERPKGSFSTLEIQRTEQGDSAMYLCASSYGGDRARKLFFGSGTQLSVL.